Shown below are 29 T cell receptor beta chains from a single sample sequenced in a study of human T cells and chemical hapten exposure. Time point specified: pre-sensitization, week 0. The treatment denotes: therapeutic diphenylcyclopropenone sensitization with weekly scalp DPC. TCRdb re-derived calls from the RACE reads in MiXCR, one entry per CDR3 protein. This sample carries some 38,000 distinct CDR3 sequences, less than 8.5% of them seen once, and the ten largest clones take roughly 1.3%. The sequencing used whole blood, collected in connection with sensitization to the hapten diphenylcyclopropenone (DPC). Receptors originate from a woman in her 50s with alopecia areata. Some clones in this sample may be carry-over from other donors' samples.

This clonotype was recorded at least ten times. This sequence joins TRBV7-6 and TRBJ2-6; no definite D call. V lost 4 bases and J lost 0, with 7 bases in between. CDR3 length: 15 residues. Germline assignment: CDR1 SGHVS and CDR2 FNYEAQ. CDR3 DNA sequence: TGTGCCAGCAGCTCCTCCTTCTCTGGGGCCAACGTCCTGACTTTC. It codes for CASSSSFSGANVLTF.

This clonotype occurred many times. V usage is TRBV3-1 and J usage is TRBJ2-2, with D uncertain. Trimming shortened V by 4 bases and J by 0 bases, and 12 bases separated the two germline ends. There are 16 residues in the CDR3. Germline CDR1 is LGHDT and CDR2 is YNNKEL (reference sequence). The DNA of the CDR3 is TGTGCCAGCAGCCTTAGAGACGCGTCGAACACCGGGGAGCTGTTTTTT. It codes for CASSLRDASNTGELFF.

The chain couples TRBV5-1 to TRBJ2-1; no clear D gene. V was trimmed by 1 base and J by 7 bases, leaving 9 bases between them. Germline V gives CDR1 SGHRS, CDR2 YFSETQ. The CDR3 covers 13 residues. Here the CDR3 reads CASSLLGVNEQFF. DNA of the CDR3: TGCGCCAGCAGCTTGCTTGGTGTAAATGAGCAGTTCTTC.

This clonotype has at least ten counts. The gene calls are TRBV6-2 or TRBV6-3 and TRBJ2-1, with 10 bases aligning to TRBD2. With 8 bases clipped from V and 5 bases from J, the junction kept 9 bases outside the gene matches. Per the germline V gene, CDR1 is MNHEY and CDR2 is SVGEGT. This CDR3 contains 15 residues. The CDR3 nucleotides read TGTGCCAGCGGCCTAGCGGGAGTTAGTGACAATGAGCAGTTCTTC. Translated: CASGLAGVSDNEQFF.

This clonotype was seen at least ten times. The chain links TRBV5-5 to TRBJ1-1, with no clear D. CDR3 length equals 14 residues. Looked up from germline, CDR1 is SGHKS and CDR2 is YYEKEE (reference sequence). V was clipped by 2 bases and J by 10 bases, with 18 bases between them. The CDR3 DNA is TGTGCCAGCAGCTTTAGGCCTCCGTGGGAGGCAGCTTTCTTT. Amino acid sequence: CASSFRPPWEAAFF.

This clonotype has only a few counts. This chain links TRBV27 with TRBJ2-1; no definite D call. CDR1 is MNHEY and CDR2 is SMNVEV in the germline V gene (reference sequence). The CDR3 sequence is 14 residues long. V was cut by 7 bases and J by 9 bases, with 19 bases left in between. The CDR3 nucleotides are TGTGCCAGCAAATTACGAGCATATCTCGGTGAGCAGTTCTTC. Residues: CASKLRAYLGEQFF.

This clonotype was counted ten times or more. This sequence joins TRBV20-1 and TRBJ1-2; D not resolved. V lost 6 bases, J lost 8 bases, and 16 bases lay in between. This CDR3 is built from 12 residues. In germline, CDR1 is DFQATT, CDR2 SNEGSKA (reference sequence). CDR3 region: CSAPDGVGGYTF. CDR3 nucleotides: TGCAGTGCCCCAGACGGGGTTGGAGGCTACACCTTC.

This clonotype showed up just a few times. The chain uses TRBV20-1 and TRBJ2-7, with D perhaps matching TRBD1 (7 bases). CDR1 and CDR2 (germline): DFQATT, SNEGSKA (reference sequence). The CDR3 runs 12 residues. Between the trimmed V and J ends, which lost 6 bases and 6 bases, there was a span of 15 bases. The CDR3: CSAIQGRSEQYF. CDR3 in DNA: TGCAGTGCCATACAGGGGAGGAGCGAGCAGTACTTC.

This clonotype was counted ten times or more. The junction differs from germline at one of its ends, possibly a read error. The chain uses TRBV7-7 and TRBJ2-3; 13 nucleotides agree with TRBD2. The CDR3 length is 16 residues. Germline values: CDR1 SSHAT, CDR2 FNYEAQ (reference sequence). The chain's CDR3 is CASSPGLAGPHGEQYF. The CDR3 DNA reads TGTGCTAGCAGCCCGGGACTAGCGGGACCCCATGGGGAGCAGTATTTT.

This clonotype was detected ten times or more. The chain is built from TRBV6-2 or TRBV6-3 and TRBJ1-1; D gene unclear. Looked up from germline, CDR1 is MNHEY and CDR2 is SVGEGT. This CDR3 contains 12 residues. V was cut by 0 bases and J by 4 bases, with 3 bases left in between. The CDR3 coding sequence is TGTGCCAGCAGTTACTCGGCCACTGAAGCTTTCTTT. This translates into CASSYSATEAFF.

This clonotype was seen at least ten times. V gene TRBV29-1 combines with J gene TRBJ1-5; D might be TRBD1 (6 bases). Germline loops: CDR1 SQVTM, CDR2 ANQGSEA. This CDR3 is built from 14 residues. V shed 7 bases and J shed 3 bases, with 16 bases lying between them. CDR3: CSARAAGVNQPQHF. In DNA form, the CDR3 reads TGCAGCGCTCGGGCGGCAGGGGTCAATCAGCCCCAGCATTTT.

This clonotype was seen at least ten times. V gene TRBV5-4 combines with J gene TRBJ2-1; D is perhaps TRBD2 (5 bases). The CDR3 loop spans 12 amino acids. V was clipped by 2 bases and J by 10 bases, with 10 bases between them. The V gene's germline CDR1 is SGHNT and CDR2 YYREEE (reference sequence). The CDR3 DNA reads TGTGCCAGCAGCTTTCCGGGAATAGAGCAGTTCTTC. Amino acid sequence: CASSFPGIEQFF.

The rearrangement joins TRBV29-1 to TRBJ2-3; D not certain. V was clipped by 4 bases and J by 3 bases, with 5 bases between them. There are 11 residues in the CDR3. Per germline, CDR1 SQVTM and CDR2 ANQGSEA. CDR3 in DNA: TGCAGCGTTGGTTTGACAGATACGCAGTATTTT. Residues: CSVGLTDTQYF.

This clonotype was seen more than once but under ten times. This chain links TRBV5-4 with TRBJ2-7, with 7 bases identical to TRBD2. This CDR3 comprises 14 residues. Looked up from germline, CDR1 is SGHNT and CDR2 is YYREEE (reference sequence). J lost 2 bases, V lost 2 bases, and 4 bases had no gene match. The CDR3 loop reads CASSFGTKTYEQYF. As DNA, the CDR3 is TGTGCCAGCAGCTTCGGGACTAAGACCTACGAGCAGTACTTC.

The table lists this clonotype with a few counts. The chain joins TRBV11-2 to TRBJ2-3; the D is unclear. This CDR3 has 17 residues. Germline V gives CDR1 SGHAT, CDR2 FQNNGV. Deletions cut 4 bases from V and 2 bases from J, with 19 bases between. The CDR3 reads CASSSSGQFGFTDTQYF. CDR3 sequence (DNA): TGTGCCAGCAGCTCCTCCGGGCAGTTCGGCTTCACAGATACGCAGTATTTT.

Ten or more counts support this clonotype. The chain recombines TRBV12-3 or TRBV12-4 with TRBJ2-7, with a tentative D call TRBD2 (5 bases). V was shortened by 6 bases and J by 12 bases, with 15 bases between the two germline ends. The CDR3 spans 11 residues. Written as DNA, the CDR3 is TGTGCCAGCAGCCTTGGAGGTACGGGGTACTTC. Translating gives CASSLGGTGYF.

This rearrangement joins TRBV3-1 to TRBJ2-7; tentatively, D is TRBD1 (6 bases). Germline CDR1 LGHDT, CDR2 YNNKEL (reference sequence). V lost 0 bases and J 3 bases, leaving 9 bases between the germline ends. CDR3 size: 14 residues. CDR3 loop: CASSQDKGGYEQYF. For the CDR3, the DNA is TGTGCCAGCAGCCAAGATAAAGGGGGCTACGAGCAGTACTTC.

This clonotype was found many times. CDR3 sequence: CASSLSGQGLGTEAFF. The CDR3 DNA reads TGTGCCAGCAGCTTATCCGGACAGGGGCTTGGCACTGAAGCTTTCTTT. The V call is TRBV11-2, the J call TRBJ1-1; 9 nucleotides match TRBD1. The CDR3 runs 16 residues. Germline CDR1 and CDR2: SGHAT and FQNNGV. Trimming at V came to 2 bases and at J to 4 bases, leaving 8 bases not matched to a gene.

The V gene is TRBV6-6, the J gene TRBJ2-3, with TRBD2 matching over 9 bases. The length of the CDR3 is 15 residues. Germline V gene sequence: CDR1 MNHNY, CDR2 SVGAGI (reference sequence). V shed 2 bases, J shed 6 bases, and the junction held 6 bases outside the gene matches. CDR3 coding DNA: TGTGCCAGCAGTTACATGGCGGGAGGGCGGGATACGCAGTATTTT. It codes for CASSYMAGGRDTQYF.

This clonotype was counted ten times or more. This chain joins TRBV10-1 and TRBJ1-5; D is undetermined. CDR1 and CDR2 (germline): WNHNN, SYGVQD (reference sequence). Trimming shortened V by 7 bases and J by 4 bases, and 5 bases separated the two germline ends. The length of the CDR3 is 11 residues. CDR3 loop: CASKWNQPQHF. CDR3 coding DNA: TGCGCCAGCAAATGGAATCAGCCCCAGCATTTT.

This chain uses TRBV6-1 with TRBJ2-2, with 7 bases that match TRBD1. CDR1 and CDR2 (germline): MNHNS, SASEGT. This CDR3 is built from 14 residues. V shed 8 bases and J 0 bases; nucleotides not matched to a gene: 3. CDR3 sequence: CASLDRANTGELFF. In DNA, the CDR3 is TGTGCCAGCCTAGACAGGGCGAACACCGGGGAGCTGTTTTTT.

With regard to this clonotype: One junction end does not reproduce the germline sequence, and a read error may be involved. The chain employs TRBV7-2 and TRBJ1-3; D possibly corresponds to TRBD1 (6 bases). Germline CDR1 and CDR2: SGHTA and FQGNSA. This CDR3 has 14 amino acids. CDR3 bases: TGTGTCAGCAGCGTTAACAGGGCTGGAAACACCATATATTTT. This sequence encodes CVSSVNRAGNTIYF.

A few counts support this clonotype. The chain recombines TRBV3-1 with TRBJ2-3; TRBD1 agrees at 7 bases. Germline-derived CDR1 and CDR2 are LGHDT and YNNKEL (reference sequence). CDR3 size: 12 residues. V shed 1 base, J shed 14 bases, and the junction held 6 bases outside the gene matches. The CDR3 DNA reads TGTGCCAGCAGCCAAGTGGGACAGCCTGGGTATTTT. It encodes CASSQVGQPGYF.

The rearrangement links TRBV4-1 to TRBJ2-5; 11 bases align to TRBD2. Germline-derived CDR1 and CDR2 are MGHRA and YSYEKL. CDR3 length: 16 amino acids. Trimming cost V 2 bases and J 3 bases; bases outside gene matches: 5. CDR3 nucleotide sequence: TGCGCCAGCAGCCAAACATTACTAGCGGGAGAAGAGACCCAGTACTTC. Its protein is CASSQTLLAGEETQYF.

This clonotype was picked up a small number of times. The V and J genes are TRBV20-1 and TRBJ1-1; D might be TRBD1 (6 bases). The germline gives CDR1 DFQATT, CDR2 SNEGSKA (reference sequence). The CDR3 runs 14 residues. Trimming pared 5 bases from V and 4 bases from J, leaving 17 bases between. The CDR3 DNA reads as TGCAGTGCTGCAACTACGACAGGCCCCACTGAAGCTTTCTTT. Residues: CSAATTTGPTEAFF.

In this sample, this clonotype turned up a few times. The chain couples TRBV7-2 to TRBJ1-3; D gene unclear. Germline V gene sequence: CDR1 SGHTA, CDR2 FQGNSA. The CDR3 spans 15 residues. V dropped 1 base and J dropped 0 bases, with 7 bases sitting between them. For the CDR3, the DNA is TGTGCCAGCAGCTTAGGAACGGTCTCTGGAAACACCATATATTTT. Protein sequence: CASSLGTVSGNTIYF.

This chain uses TRBV4-3 with TRBJ2-1; 10 bases match TRBD2. This CDR3 is built from 16 residues. Germline V lookup: CDR1 LGHNA, CDR2 YSLEER. With V trimmed by 3 bases and J by 6 bases, 8 bases remained unmatched. The CDR3 protein is CASSQEAGGPVNEQFF. As DNA, the CDR3 is TGCGCCAGCAGCCAGGAAGCGGGAGGGCCGGTCAATGAGCAGTTCTTC.

At least ten counts were recorded for this clonotype. The V call is TRBV5-1, the J call TRBJ1-2, with D hard to call. Germline CDR1 and CDR2: SGHRS and YFSETQ. The ends were cut back, 0 bases at V and 4 bases at J, with 10 bases in the middle. This CDR3 has 14 amino acids. The DNA of the CDR3 is TGCGCCAGCAGCTTGGTTCAGGCACGCTATGGCTACACCTTC. It yields the protein CASSLVQARYGYTF.

The V and J genes are TRBV27 and TRBJ2-3; 10 bases are a match to TRBD2. With V trimmed by 5 bases and J by 3 bases, 5 bases remained unmatched. From germline, CDR1 is MNHEY and CDR2 SMNVEV (reference sequence). The CDR3 runs 15 residues. The CDR3 DNA sequence: TGTGCCAGCAGTAGGAGCGGGAGGGGGACAGATACGCAGTATTTT. Translating gives CASSRSGRGTDTQYF.